This T cell receptor (beta chain) was identified during a study of blood T cell repertoires in COVID-19. The germline V gene encodes CDR1 SGHRS and CDR2 YFSETQ. The CDR3 runs 15 residues. Losses at the gene ends were 1 base for V and 8 bases for J; bases not matched to a gene: 8. Assay: immunoSEQ multiplex PCR; the TCRdb copy retains only in-frame clones and omits some. In the table there are about 140,000 clones, roughly 88% of which are singletons. This TCR derives from a man aged 55 to 69 with active or convalescent COVID-19. The chain is built from TRBV5-1 and TRBJ2-1, with TRBD2 identical over 8 bases. The sequenced sample consisted of peripheral blood. The CDR3 sequence: CASSLSGSGSHEQFF. The CDR3 region has the DNA TGCGCCAGCAGCTTGAGCGGGAGCGGTTCTCATGAGCAGTTCTTC. Full variable domain (outside the CDR3, taken from reference TRBV5-1 and TRBJ2-1): KAGVTQTPRYLIKTRGQQVTLSCSPISGHRSVSWYQQTPGQGLQFLFEYFSETQRNKGNFPGRFSGRQFSNSRSEMNVSTLELGDSALYLCASSLSGSGSHEQFFGPGTRLTVL.